The clone carrying this T cell receptor (beta chain) was detected ten times or more. The authors amplified TCR beta CDR3 regions from RNA transcripts. HTBI primers were employed in first-round RT-PCR, then a second-round multiplex PCR followed. TCRdb re-called the multiplex PCR reads through MiXCR, storing one row per CDR3 protein. The sample comprises roughly 700,000 distinct CDR3 sequences, around 40% of which are singletons, and 44% rests with the top ten. This record belongs to a study of Graves' ophthalmopathy and Graves' hyperthyroidism. The sequenced sample was peripheral blood. The clonotype was recovered from an adult man with Graves' ophthalmopathy.

CDR3 sequence reads: CSVSTGPGGYGYTF. The CDR3 nucleotides are TGCAGCGTCTCAACAGGGCCCGGAGGCTATGGCTACACCTTC. The chain combines TRBV29-1 with TRBJ1-2; D may be TRBD1 (6 bases). Deletions cut 6 bases from V and 4 bases from J, with 18 bases between. Germline CDR1 and CDR2: SQVTM and ANQGSEA. The CDR3 runs 14 residues. Full variable domain (outside the CDR3, taken from reference TRBV29-1 and TRBJ1-2): SAVISQKPSRDICQRGTSLTIQCQVDSQVTMMFWYRQQPGQSLTLIATANQGSEATYESGFVIDKFPISRPNLTFSTLTVSNMSPEDSSIYLCSVSTGPGGYGYTFGSGTRLTVV.